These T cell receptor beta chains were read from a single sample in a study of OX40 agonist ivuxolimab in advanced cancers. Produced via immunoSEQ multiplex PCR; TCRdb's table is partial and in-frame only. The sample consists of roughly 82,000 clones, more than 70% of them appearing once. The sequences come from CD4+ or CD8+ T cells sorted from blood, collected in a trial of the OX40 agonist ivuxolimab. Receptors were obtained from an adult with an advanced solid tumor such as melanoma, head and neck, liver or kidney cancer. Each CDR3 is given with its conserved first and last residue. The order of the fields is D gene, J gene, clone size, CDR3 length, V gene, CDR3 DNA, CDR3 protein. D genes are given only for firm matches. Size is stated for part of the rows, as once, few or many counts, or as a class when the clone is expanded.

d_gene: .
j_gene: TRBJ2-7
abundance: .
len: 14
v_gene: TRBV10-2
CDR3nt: TGCGCCAGCTGGGGGGGGCTACCCCGACACGAGCAGTACTTC
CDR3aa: CASWGGLPRHEQYF

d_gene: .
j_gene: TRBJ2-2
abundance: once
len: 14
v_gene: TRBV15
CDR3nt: TGTGCCACCAGCAGAACCGGCGTCACCGGGGAGCTGTTTTTT
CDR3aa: CATSRTGVTGELFF

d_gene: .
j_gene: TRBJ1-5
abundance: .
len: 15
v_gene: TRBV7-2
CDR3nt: TGTGCCAGCAGCTTAGTCGGAAACTCCAATCAGCCCCAGCATTTT
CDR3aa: CASSLVGNSNQPQHF

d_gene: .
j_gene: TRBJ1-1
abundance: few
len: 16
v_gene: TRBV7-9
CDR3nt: TGTGCCAGCAGCTTAGCGCGGACCTTCCAGAACGCTGAAGCTTTCTTT
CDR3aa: CASSLARTFQNAEAFF

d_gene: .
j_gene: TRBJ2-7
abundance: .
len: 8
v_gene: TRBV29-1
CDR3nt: TGCAGCGTTGGCGAGCAGTACTTC
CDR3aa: CSVGEQYF

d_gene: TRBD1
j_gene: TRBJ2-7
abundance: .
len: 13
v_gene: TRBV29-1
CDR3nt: TGCAGCGCCGAAGGACAGGGAGGATACGAGCAGTACTTC
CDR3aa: CSAEGQGGYEQYF

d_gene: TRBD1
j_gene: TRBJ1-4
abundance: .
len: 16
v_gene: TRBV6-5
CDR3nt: TGTGCCAGCAGTTGGACCTACAGGGGGACTAATGAAAAACTGTTTTTT
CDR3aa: CASSWTYRGTNEKLFF

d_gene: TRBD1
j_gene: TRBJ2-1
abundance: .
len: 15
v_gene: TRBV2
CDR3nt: TGTGCCAGCAAAGGGAGGACAGGGGGCGGGAATGAGCAGTTCTTC
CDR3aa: CASKGRTGGGNEQFF

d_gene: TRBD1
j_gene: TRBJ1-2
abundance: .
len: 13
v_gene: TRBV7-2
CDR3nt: TGTGCCAGCAGCCAGGACAGGGGATATGGCTACACCTTC
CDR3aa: CASSQDRGYGYTF

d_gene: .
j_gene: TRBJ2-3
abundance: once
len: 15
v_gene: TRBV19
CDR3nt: TGTGCCAGTAGTATAAGGGACGGAAGCACAGATACGCAGTATTTT
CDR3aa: CASSIRDGSTDTQYF

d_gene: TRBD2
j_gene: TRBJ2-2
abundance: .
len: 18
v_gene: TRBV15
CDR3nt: TGTGCCACCAGCAGAGCGGTAAGCGGGAGGGCCGCCACCGGGGAGCTGTTTTTT
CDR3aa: CATSRAVSGRAATGELFF

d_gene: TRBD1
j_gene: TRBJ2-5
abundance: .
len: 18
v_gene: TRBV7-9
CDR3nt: TGTGCCAGCAGCTTAGGGATCCCCGGGACAGGGATCCAAGAGACCCAGTACTTC
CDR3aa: CASSLGIPGTGIQETQYF